Below, one T cell receptor beta chain is given with its context. Its antigen remains unknown. Diagnostic decisions used clinical symptoms, serum thyroxine and TRAb, thyroid ultrasound and orbital computed tomography. The PBMCs had their origin in 7.5 to 10 ml of fresh peripheral blood. This sample is drawn from a study of T cells in Graves' hyperthyroidism and ophthalmopathy. As for the study in general: The authors collected peripheral blood at initial diagnosis, before any treatment. Study-wide results and limits: Most thyroid-expanded clonotypes above 0.001 were also found in blood.

This CDR3 is built from 14 residues. The germline V gene encodes CDR1 SQVTM and CDR2 ANQGSEA. Trimming took off 7 bases at V and 4 bases at J, with 16 bases between the two ends. RNA transcripts provided the source from which TCR beta CDR3 regions were amplified. The TCR CDR3 first-round RT-PCR relied on the HTBI primer set. TCRdb re-derived calls from the multiplex PCR reads in MiXCR, one entry per CDR3 protein. The sample contains approximately 410,000 distinct CDR3 sequences, roughly 14% of which appear only once. Sequencing was carried out using blood. This receptor was identified in a man aged 18-30 years with Graves' ophthalmopathy. The rearrangement uses TRBV29-1 and TRBJ1-4; TRBD1 is a possible D gene (5 bases). DNA of the CDR3: TGCAGCGCCCAGGGTGACCAACTTAATGAAAAACTGTTTTTT. Its protein product is CSAQGDQLNEKLFF.